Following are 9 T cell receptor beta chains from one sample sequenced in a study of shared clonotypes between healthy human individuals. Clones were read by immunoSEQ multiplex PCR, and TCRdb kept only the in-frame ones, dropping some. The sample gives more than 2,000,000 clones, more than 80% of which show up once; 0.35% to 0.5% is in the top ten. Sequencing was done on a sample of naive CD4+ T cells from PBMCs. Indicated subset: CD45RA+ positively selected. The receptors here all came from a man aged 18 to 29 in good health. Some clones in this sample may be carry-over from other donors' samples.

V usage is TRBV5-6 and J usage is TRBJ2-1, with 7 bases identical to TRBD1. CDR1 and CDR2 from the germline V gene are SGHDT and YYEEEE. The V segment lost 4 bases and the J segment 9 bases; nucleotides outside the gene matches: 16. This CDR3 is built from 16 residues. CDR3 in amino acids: CASSPQGTRPKSEQFF. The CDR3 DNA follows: TGTGCCAGCAGCCCACAGGGGACCCGGCCCAAGAGTGAGCAGTTCTTC.

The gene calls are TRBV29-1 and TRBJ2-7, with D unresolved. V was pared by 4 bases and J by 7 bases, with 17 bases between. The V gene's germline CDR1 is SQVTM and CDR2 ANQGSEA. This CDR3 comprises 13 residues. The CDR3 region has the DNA TGCAGCGTTGGAAAGCTGGCCAGCAGAGAGCAGTACTTC. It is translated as CSVGKLASREQYF.

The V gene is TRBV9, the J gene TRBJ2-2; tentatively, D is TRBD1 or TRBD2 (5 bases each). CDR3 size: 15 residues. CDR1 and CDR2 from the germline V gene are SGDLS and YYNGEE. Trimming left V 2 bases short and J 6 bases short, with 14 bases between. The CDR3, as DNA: TGTGCCAGCAGCGTCGGGACCCCCAGGGCCGGGGAGCTGTTTTTT. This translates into CASSVGTPRAGELFF.

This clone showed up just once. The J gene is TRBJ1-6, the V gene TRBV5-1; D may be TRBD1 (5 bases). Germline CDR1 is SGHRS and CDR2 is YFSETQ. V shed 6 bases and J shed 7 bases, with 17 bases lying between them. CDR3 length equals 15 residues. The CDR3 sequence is CASKTLRGSNSPLHF. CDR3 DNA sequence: TGCGCCAGCAAGACGCTCCGGGGCTCGAATTCACCCCTCCACTTT.

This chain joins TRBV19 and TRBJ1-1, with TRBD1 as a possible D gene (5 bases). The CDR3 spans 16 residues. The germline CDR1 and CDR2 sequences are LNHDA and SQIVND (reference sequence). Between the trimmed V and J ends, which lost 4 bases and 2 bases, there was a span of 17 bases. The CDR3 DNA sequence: TGTGCCAGTAGTACAACCCCAACGGGGCTTAACACTGAAGCTTTCTTT. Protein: CASSTTPTGLNTEAFF.

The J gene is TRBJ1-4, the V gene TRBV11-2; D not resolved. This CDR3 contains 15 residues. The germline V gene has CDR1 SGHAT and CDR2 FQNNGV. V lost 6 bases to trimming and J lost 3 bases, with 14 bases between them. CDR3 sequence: CASRYSLWANEKLFF. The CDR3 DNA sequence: TGTGCCAGCAGATACAGCCTCTGGGCTAATGAAAAACTGTTTTTT.

Here the CDR3 reads CASSSLAGSSYNEQFF. DNA for the CDR3: TGTGCCAGCAGTTCGCTAGCGGGGAGCTCCTACAATGAGCAGTTCTTC. The rearrangement joins TRBV14 to TRBJ2-1, with 9 bases fitting TRBD2. With 6 bases clipped from V and 0 bases from J, the junction kept 6 bases outside the gene matches. Germline CDR1 SGHDN, CDR2 FVKESK. The CDR3 has 16 residues.

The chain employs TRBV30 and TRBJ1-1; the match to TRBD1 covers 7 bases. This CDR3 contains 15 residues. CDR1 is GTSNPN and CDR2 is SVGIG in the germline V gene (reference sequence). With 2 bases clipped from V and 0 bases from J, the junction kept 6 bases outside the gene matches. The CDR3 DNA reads TGTGCCTGGAGTCCCTCCGGGACAGTGAACACTGAAGCTTTCTTT. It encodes CAWSPSGTVNTEAFF.

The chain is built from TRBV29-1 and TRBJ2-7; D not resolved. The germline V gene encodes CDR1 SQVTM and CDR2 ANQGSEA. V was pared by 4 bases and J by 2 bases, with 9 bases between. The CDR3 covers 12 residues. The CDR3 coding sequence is TGCAGCGTTGCTCTTGGACCCTACGAGCAGTACTTC. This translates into CSVALGPYEQYF.